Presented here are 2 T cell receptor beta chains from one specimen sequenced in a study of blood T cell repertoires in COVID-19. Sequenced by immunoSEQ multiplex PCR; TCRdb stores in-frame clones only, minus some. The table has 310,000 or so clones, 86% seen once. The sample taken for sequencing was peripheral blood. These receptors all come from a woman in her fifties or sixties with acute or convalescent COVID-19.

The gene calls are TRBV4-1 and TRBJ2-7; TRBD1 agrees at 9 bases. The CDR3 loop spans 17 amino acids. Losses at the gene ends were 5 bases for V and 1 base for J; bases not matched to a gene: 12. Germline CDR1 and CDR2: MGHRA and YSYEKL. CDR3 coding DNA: TGCGCCAGCAGCACCCGGAAGGGGGACAGGGCGTCCTACGAGCAGTACTTC. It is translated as CASSTRKGDRASYEQYF.

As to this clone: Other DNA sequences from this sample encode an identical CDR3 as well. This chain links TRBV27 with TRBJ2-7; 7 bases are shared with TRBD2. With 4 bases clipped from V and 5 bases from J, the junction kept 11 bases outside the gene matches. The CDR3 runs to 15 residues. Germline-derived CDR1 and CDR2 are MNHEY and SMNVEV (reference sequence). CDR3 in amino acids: CASSSLGAGVNEQYF. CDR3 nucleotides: TGTGCCAGCAGTTCCCTCGGCGCGGGAGTTAACGAGCAGTACTTC.